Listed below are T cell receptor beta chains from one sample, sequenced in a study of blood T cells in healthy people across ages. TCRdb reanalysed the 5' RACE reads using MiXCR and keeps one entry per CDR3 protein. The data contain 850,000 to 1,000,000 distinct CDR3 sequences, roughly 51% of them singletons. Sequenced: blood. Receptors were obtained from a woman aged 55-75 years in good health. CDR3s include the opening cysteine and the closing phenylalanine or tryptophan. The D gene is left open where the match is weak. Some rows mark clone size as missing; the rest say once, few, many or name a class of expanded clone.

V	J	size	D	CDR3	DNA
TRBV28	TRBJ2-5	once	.	CASSSYRDEETQYF	TGTGCCAGCAGTTCCTACCGGGACGAAGAGACCCAGTACTTC
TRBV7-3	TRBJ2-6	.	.	CASSLSSPVAAPGANVLTF	TGTGCCAGCAGCTTATCCAGTCCGGTTGCGGCCCCTGGGGCCAACGTCCTGACTTTC
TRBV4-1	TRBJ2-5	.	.	CASSHPPGGLGETQYF	TGCGCCAGCAGCCATCCACCGGGGGGCCTTGGAGAGACCCAGTACTTC
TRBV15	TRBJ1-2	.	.	CATSRGAELYGYTF	TGTGCCACCAGCAGAGGGGCAGAGCTCTATGGCTACACCTTC
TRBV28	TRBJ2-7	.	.	CASSFMGAVQYF	TGTGCCAGCAGTTTCATGGGGGCTGTGCAGTACTTC
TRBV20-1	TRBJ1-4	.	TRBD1	CSAKYRGTPETNEKLFF	TGCAGTGCAAAATACAGGGGGACCCCTGAAACTAATGAAAAACTGTTTTTT
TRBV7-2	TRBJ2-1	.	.	CASSIDGSSYNEQFF	TGTGCCAGCAGCATCGACGGCAGCTCCTACAATGAGCAGTTCTTC
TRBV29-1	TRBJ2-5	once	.	CSVVLLLTGEDEQYF	TGCAGCGTTGTCCTCCTCCTGACAGGAGAAGATGAGCAGTACTTC
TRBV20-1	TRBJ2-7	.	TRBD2	CRVGGSSSYEQYF	TGCAGGGTCGGGGGGTCCAGCTCCTACGAGCAGTACTTC
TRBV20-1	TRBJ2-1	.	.	CSARDRRGQFF	TGCAGTGCTAGAGATCGAAGGGGGCAGTTCTTC
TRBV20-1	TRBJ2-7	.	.	CSARSGPSYEQYF	TGCAGTGCTAGAAGCGGTCCATCCTACGAGCAGTACTTC
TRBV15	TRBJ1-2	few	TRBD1	CATSSLGQGGYGYTF	TGTGCCACCAGCAGCCTAGGACAGGGCGGCTATGGCTACACCTTC
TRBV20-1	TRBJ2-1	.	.	CSASGILYNEQFF	TGCAGTGCCTCAGGCATCCTCTACAATGAGCAGTTCTTC
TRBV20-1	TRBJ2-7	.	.	CSARDVLQINEQYF	TGCAGTGCTAGAGATGTACTACAGATCAACGAGCAGTACTTC
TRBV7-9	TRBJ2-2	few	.	CASSLGFSGLNTGELFF	TGTGCCAGCAGCTTAGGATTTTCAGGGCTTAACACCGGGGAGCTGTTTTTT
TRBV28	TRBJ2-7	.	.	CASRSGSSYEQYF	TGTGCCAGCAGGTCCGGGAGCTCCTACGAGCAGTACTTC
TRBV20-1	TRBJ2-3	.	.	CSARGQKSTDTQYF	TGCAGTGCTAGAGGACAGAAAAGCACAGATACGCAGTATTTT
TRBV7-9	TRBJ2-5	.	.	CASSPPGPQETQYF	TGTGCCAGCAGCCCTCCGGGACCCCAAGAGACCCAGTACTTC
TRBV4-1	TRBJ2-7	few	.	CASSQASGFTYEQYF	TGCGCCAGCAGCCAAGCCAGCGGTTTTACCTACGAGCAGTACTTC
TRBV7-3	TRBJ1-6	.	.	CASSSIRESPLHF	TGTGCCAGCAGCTCAATCAGGGAATCACCCCTCCACTTT
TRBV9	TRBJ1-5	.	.	CASSVAGARHQPQHF	TGTGCCAGCAGCGTAGCAGGGGCACGCCATCAGCCCCAGCATTTT
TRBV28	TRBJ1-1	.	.	CASSPGHRAFF	TGTGCCAGCAGTCCAGGACATCGAGCTTTCTTT
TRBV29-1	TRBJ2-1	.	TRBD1	CSVVGQGHSGFLDNEQFF	TGCAGCGTTGTGGGACAGGGTCACTCGGGGTTCCTTGACAATGAGCAGTTCTTC
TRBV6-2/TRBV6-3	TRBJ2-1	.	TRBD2	CASSESGRFFSYNEQFF	TGTGCCAGCAGCGAGAGCGGGAGGTTTTTTTCCTACAATGAGCAGTTCTTC
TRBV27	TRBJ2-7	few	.	CASSSRTHSYEQYF	TGTGCCAGCAGTTCCCGGACCCATTCCTACGAGCAGTACTTC
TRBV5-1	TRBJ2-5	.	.	CASSSVVGRETQYF	TGCGCCAGCAGCTCCGTGGTGGGTCGCGAGACCCAGTACTTC
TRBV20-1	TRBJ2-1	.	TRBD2	CSASPGLADNEQFF	TGCAGTGCTAGCCCGGGACTAGCGGACAATGAGCAGTTCTTC